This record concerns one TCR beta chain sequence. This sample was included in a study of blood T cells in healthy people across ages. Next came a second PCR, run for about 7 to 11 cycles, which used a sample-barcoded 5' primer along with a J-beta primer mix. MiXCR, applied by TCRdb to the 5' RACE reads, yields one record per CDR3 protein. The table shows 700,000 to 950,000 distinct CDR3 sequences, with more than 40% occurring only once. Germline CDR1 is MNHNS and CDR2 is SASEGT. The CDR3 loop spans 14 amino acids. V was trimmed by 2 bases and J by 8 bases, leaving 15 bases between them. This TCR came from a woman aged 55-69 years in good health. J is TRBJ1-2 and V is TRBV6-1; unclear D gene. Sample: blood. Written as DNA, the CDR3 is TGTGCCAGCAGTGAAATGGACGGAACGGGCGGCTACACCTTC. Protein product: CASSEMDGTGGYTF.